The 12 T cell receptor beta chains below all came from one sample that was sequenced in a study of pediatric ulcerative colitis. The assay was immunoSEQ multiplex PCR, and TCRdb's table has in-frame clones only and misses some. This table has tens of thousands of clones, about 90% appearing once. The sequencing input was blood. The receptors shown here come from a boy aged 5-17 years with severe ulcerative colitis.

In its sample, this clone was seen once. The chain employs TRBV19 and TRBJ1-1; perhaps TRBD1 as D (5 bases). CDR1 is LNHDA, CDR2 SQIVND, per germline (reference sequence). V was pared by 0 bases and J by 4 bases, with 9 bases between. CDR3 length equals 14 residues. In DNA, the CDR3 is TGTGCCAGTAGTATAGATTTGGGGCCCACTGAAGCTTTCTTT. This translates into CASSIDLGPTEAFF.

This clone has only one observation. The chain recombines TRBV6-5 with TRBJ1-4; D not resolved. V was trimmed by 6 bases and J by 13 bases, leaving 12 bases between them. This CDR3 comprises 11 residues. Germline lookup yields CDR1 MNHEY and CDR2 SVGAGI. CDR3: CASREGGSLFF. The CDR3 DNA reads TGTGCCAGCAGGGAGGGTGGATCACTGTTTTTT.

The chain carries TRBV28 and TRBJ2-5, with 10 bases matching TRBD2. CDR1 is MDHEN and CDR2 is SYDVKM in the germline V gene. V gave up 2 bases and J gave up 2 bases; unmatched junction bases: 8. This CDR3 is 17 amino acids long. This CDR3 is CASSLGELAGLQETQYF. The CDR3 DNA reads as TGTGCCAGCAGTTTAGGGGAACTAGCGGGGTTACAAGAGACCCAGTACTTC.

In DNA, the CDR3 is TGTGCCATCAGTGGACTAGCGGCATTCTCCTACAATGAGCAGTTCTTC. It codes for CAISGLAAFSYNEQFF. The chain recombines TRBV10-3 with TRBJ2-1; 9 nucleotides match TRBD2. The ends lost 4 bases at V and 0 bases at J; junction bases unmatched: 4. This CDR3 has 16 amino acids. CDR1 is ENHRY, CDR2 SYGVKD, per germline.

This sequence joins TRBV5-6 and TRBJ1-1; perhaps TRBD1 as D (5 bases). CDR1 is SGHDT and CDR2 is YYEEEE in the germline V gene. V gave up 4 bases and J gave up 1 base, with 17 bases separating them. The CDR3 consists of 16 residues. CDR3 sequence: CASSKKPGRKNTEAFF. The CDR3 DNA reads as TGTGCCAGCAGCAAGAAACCAGGGAGGAAGAACACTGAAGCTTTCTTT.

The rearrangement joins TRBV18 to TRBJ2-3; 7 positions match TRBD2. Germline V gives CDR1 KGHSH, CDR2 LQKENI. V gave up 4 bases and J gave up 0 bases; unmatched junction bases: 7. This CDR3 spans 16 amino acids. CDR3 in DNA: TGTGCCAGCTCACGCCTACTAGCGCTAAGCACAGATACGCAGTATTTT. Its protein is CASSRLLALSTDTQYF.

The CDR3: CASSEAGEQYF. The CDR3, as DNA: TGTGCCAGCAGTGAAGCAGGCGAGCAGTACTTC. The chain joins TRBV2 to TRBJ2-7; D not resolved. The V end was cut by 0 bases, the J end by 6 bases, with 3 bases between. Germline loops: CDR1 SNHLY, CDR2 FYNNEI. This CDR3 spans 11 amino acids.

This clone was found once. The V gene is TRBV9, the J gene TRBJ2-1; 7 bases map to TRBD2. Trimming took 1 base from V and 6 from J; bases not matched to a gene: 7. CDR3 size: 15 residues. Germline V gene lookup returns CDR1 SGDLS and CDR2 YYNGEE. CDR3 sequence (DNA): TGTGCCAGCAGCGTACTCAGCGGGGCCAGCAATGAGCAGTTCTTC. This translates into CASSVLSGASNEQFF.

V and J are TRBV5-6 and TRBJ2-7; D is uncertain. This CDR3 is built from 12 residues. CDR1 and CDR2 from the germline V gene are SGHDT and YYEEEE. V was cut by 0 bases and J by 5 bases, with 6 bases left in between. The CDR3 nucleotides are TGTGCCAGCAGCTTGGGACGGGACGAGCAGTACTTC. Translation gives CASSLGRDEQYF.

The chain employs TRBV7-8 and TRBJ2-7; D uncertain. V lost 6 bases and J 3 bases, leaving 18 bases between the germline ends. The CDR3 spans 15 residues. CDR1 is SGHVS and CDR2 is FQNEAQ in the germline V gene. The CDR3 is CASSPPDTTFYEQYF. The CDR3 DNA sequence: TGTGCCAGCAGTCCCCCCGACACGACTTTCTACGAGCAGTACTTC.

This chain uses TRBV11-2 with TRBJ2-7; D gene ambiguous. Germline CDR1 SGHAT, CDR2 FQNNGV. V was shortened by 0 bases and J by 2 bases, with 11 bases between the two germline ends. The CDR3 spans 15 residues. In DNA, the CDR3 is TGTGCCAGCAGCTTAGAGGCCCCAGGTACCTACGAGCAGTACTTC. Its protein product is CASSLEAPGTYEQYF.

The sample holds one count of this clone. The chain combines TRBV11-3 with TRBJ2-2; the D gene is possibly TRBD2 (6 bases). The CDR3 runs 15 residues. CDR1 and CDR2 from the germline V gene are SGHNT and YENEEA. The V end lost 5 bases, the J end lost 4 bases, and 14 bases lay between the germline ends. The CDR3 protein is CASSRDRAGTGELFF. In DNA, the CDR3 is TGTGCCAGCAGCCGGGACCGAGCGGGCACCGGGGAGCTGTTTTTT.